This TCR beta chain was recorded in a study of blood T cell repertoires in COVID-19. As for the study in general: Sources were T cells, B-cell-depleted T cells, or PBMCs; the material itself was cDNA or gDNA.

This clone was observed a handful of times. Recovered Cohort 3 donors showed two negative PCRs, clearance, or symptom resolution. Trimming cost V 0 bases and J 0 bases, with 10 bases left between them. The CDR3 extends over 15 amino acids. The V gene's germline CDR1 is SGHRS and CDR2 YFSETQ. The protocol was immunoSEQ multiplex PCR, while the TCRdb copy is restricted to in-frame clones and leaves out a portion. The sample consists of over 120,000 clones, around 80% of them appearing once. The sequenced sample consisted of PBMCs or T cells enriched from blood (not recorded which). The rearrangement uses TRBV5-1 and TRBJ2-7; weak D call: TRBD2 (5 bases). This clonotype was sampled from a woman between 50 and 59 years old who had recovered from COVID-19. CDR3: CASSLDGEDSYEQYV. The CDR3, as DNA: TGCGCCAGCAGCTTGGACGGGGAAGACTCCTACGAGCAGTACGTC.